The clone carrying this T cell receptor beta chain was observed many times. These data are taken from a study of CD8 T cells in ankylosing spondylitis. The CDR3 totals 13 residues. Trimming cost V 1 base and J 5 bases, with 8 bases left between them. TCRdb processed the 5' RACE reads anew with MiXCR; each CDR3 protein has one entry. The sample holds roughly 250,000 distinct CDR3 sequences; about 9.1% are singletons and the top ten take about 6.8%. The sequence came from a male donor with ankylosing spondylitis or in good health (not recorded which). The rearrangement links TRBV12-3 or TRBV12-4 to TRBJ1-1; D unclear. The sequencing input was blood, either unsorted or a sorted T cell fraction (not recorded which). The CDR3 DNA sequence: TGTGCCAGCAGTTTAGGCCGCGTAACTGAAGCTTTCTTT. It translates to CASSLGRVTEAFF.